The T cell receptor (beta chain) under discussion was sequenced for a study of blood T cell repertoires in COVID-19. Across the whole study: Samples came from the United States, Italy and Spain, spanning acute and convalescent COVID-19. T cells, B-cell-depleted T cells, or PBMCs provided the cDNA or gDNA that served as material.

As originally analysed: Reference gene primer amplification gave nucleated cell count estimates. Assay: immunoSEQ multiplex PCR; the TCRdb copy retains only in-frame clones and omits some. The DNA gave D and trimming, while V, J and clone size come from that table. The table has roughly 180,000 clones, around 88% seen once. The germline V and J ends were trimmed by 5 bases and 7 bases, with 12 bases remaining between them. The CDR3 loop spans 12 amino acids. V usage is TRBV12-3 or TRBV12-4 and J usage is TRBJ2-7, with D perhaps TRBD2 (6 bases). The specimen sequenced was peripheral blood. The receptor was derived from a woman aged 30 to 39 with acute or convalescent COVID-19. The CDR3 protein is CASSPTAGEQYF. The CDR3 coding sequence is TGTGCCAGCAGTCCGACCGCGGGGGAGCAGTACTTC.